This T cell receptor beta chain was retrieved from a study of T cell clonotyping in hematopoietic cell transplantation. Points from the study as a whole: Few recipient clonotypes overlapped donors; over 95% were de novo at given depth. After transplant, recipient diversity fell while pathologically expanded clonotypes grew through day 180.

Time point meaning: recipient sample about 28 days before transplant, after cytoreduction. As regards this clone: What it binds is not known.

Here immunoSEQ multiplex PCR was the method, and the copy in TCRdb shows in-frame clones only, minus some. Among about 50,000 clones, 85% to 90% were seen once, and the ten largest hold 5.9%. Germline CDR1 and CDR2: MNHEY and SMNVEV (reference sequence). The CDR3 contains 13 residues. Trimming removed 9 bases from V and 6 bases from J, with 18 bases in between. The source of this sequence is a man aged 55 to 70 with biphenotypic leukemia. Some clones in this sample may be carry-over from other donors' samples. The chain is built from TRBV27 and TRBJ2-7; D is unresolved. The sample consisted of peripheral blood mononuclear cells, taken before stem cell transplant. CDR3 protein: CASTTPGAPEQYF. The DNA for the CDR3 is TGTGCCAGTACTACCCCTGGCGCCCCCGAGCAGTACTTC.